The text below deals with one T cell receptor beta chain. Its antigen is not known. CDR3 length: 16 amino acids. Germline V gene lookup returns CDR1 MNHNY and CDR2 SVGAGI (reference sequence). The V gene lost 4 bases and the J gene lost 3 bases, with 16 bases spanning the gap. RNA totalling about 0.5 to 1 ug underwent reverse transcription with random hexamers. TCRdb recomputed calls from the immunoSEQ multiplex PCR reads with MiXCR, one row per CDR3 protein. The data show fewer than 200,000 distinct CDR3 sequences, more than 85% seen once. This sample is part of a study of CD8 T cells in Susac syndrome. In the study overall: When their blood was taken, patients with Susac syndrome were therapy-naive, taking corticosteroids, or taking intravenous immunoglobulin alone. General study points: An acknowledgment was made by the study that its TCR sequencing and HLA analysis involved relatively few individuals.

The TCR sequence derives from a human donor with Susac syndrome. The material sequenced was CD4+ T cells from PBMCs. The genes are TRBV6-6 and TRBJ2-4; D is perhaps TRBD2 (6 bases). In DNA form, the CDR3 reads TGTGCCAGCAGTTTGGTTATGGGGGACTTCAAAAACATTCAGTACTTC. It specifies CASSLVMGDFKNIQYF.